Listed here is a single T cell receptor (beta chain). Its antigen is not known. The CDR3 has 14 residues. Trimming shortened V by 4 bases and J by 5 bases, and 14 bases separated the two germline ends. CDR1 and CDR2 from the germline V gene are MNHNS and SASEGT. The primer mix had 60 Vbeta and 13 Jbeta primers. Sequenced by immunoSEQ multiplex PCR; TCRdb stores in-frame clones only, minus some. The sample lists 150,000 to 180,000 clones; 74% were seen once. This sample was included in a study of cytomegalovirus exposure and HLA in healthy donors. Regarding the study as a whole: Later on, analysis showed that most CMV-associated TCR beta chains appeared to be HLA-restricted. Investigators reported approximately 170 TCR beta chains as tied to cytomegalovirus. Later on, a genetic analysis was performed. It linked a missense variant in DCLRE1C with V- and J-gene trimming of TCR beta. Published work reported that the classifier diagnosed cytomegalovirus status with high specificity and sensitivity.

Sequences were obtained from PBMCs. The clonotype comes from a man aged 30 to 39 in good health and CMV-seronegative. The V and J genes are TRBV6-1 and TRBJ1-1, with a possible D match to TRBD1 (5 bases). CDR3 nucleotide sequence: TGTGCCAGCAGTGCCGTTCGGGGGGGAACTGAAGCTTTCTTT. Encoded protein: CASSAVRGGTEAFF.